This paragraph reports one T cell receptor (beta chain). Its matching antigen is unknown. Each replicate PCR on the sorted subsets used approximately 180 ng DNA (around 31,000 T cell genomes). Repertoires were generated with immunoSEQ multiplex PCR, while TCRdb's copy carries only in-frame clones and drops some. Among some 2,100,000 clones listed, around 95% were seen once. The data belong to a study of shared clonotypes between healthy human individuals. Study findings and constraints: The genetic and exposure-history diversity represented was limited by few donors. Compared with memory subsets, naive subsets generally had larger estimated richness.

The source of this sequence is a man aged 18 to 30 in good health. Sequencing was carried out using naive CD4+ T cells sorted from blood. The subset denotes: CD45RA+ positively selected.

The CDR3 coding sequence is TGCAGCGCTCGGACAGGGGCGCGGGAGACCCAGTACTTC. This encodes CSARTGARETQYF. The V call is TRBV29-1, the J call TRBJ2-5; 9 nucleotides agree with TRBD1. CDR1 and CDR2 from the germline V gene are SQVTM and ANQGSEA. The V and J ends lost 7 bases and 5 bases, in that order; junction bases with no gene match: 8. This CDR3 spans 13 amino acids.